Given below is one TCR beta chain in context. What it binds is not known. This specimen comes from a study of T cells in Graves' hyperthyroidism and ophthalmopathy. Amplified regions were TCR beta CDR3 sequences from RNA transcripts. The study used the HTBI primer set for a first-round RT-PCR of the TCR CDR3. MiXCR was run by TCRdb on the multiplex PCR reads, yielding one entry per CDR3 protein. The sample includes about 570,000 distinct CDR3 sequences, 46% seen only once; the top ten take 15% to 20%. Germline CDR1 LNHDA, CDR2 SQIVND (reference sequence). This CDR3 has 12 residues. Trimming removed 10 bases at V and 4 bases at J, with 13 bases between. Study results and caveats: Ophthalmopathy was predicted by the model a median of roughly 6 months ahead of onset.

The TCR originated in an adult woman with Graves' disease, either hyperthyroidism or ophthalmopathy (not recorded which). Source material: peripheral blood or thyroid tissue (not recorded which). The chain joins TRBV19 to TRBJ1-2, with a tentative D call TRBD1 (5 bases). The CDR3 DNA is TGTGCCACCTCCTGGGGGTTCTATGGCTACACCTTC. Amino acids: CATSWGFYGYTF.